Following are 16 T cell receptor beta chains from one sample sequenced in a study of cytomegalovirus exposure and HLA in healthy donors. Researchers ran the PCR with 60 Vbeta and 13 Jbeta primers. The repertoire was sequenced with immunoSEQ multiplex PCR; TCRdb's copy has only in-frame clones and lacks some. Among some 170,000 clones listed, about 81% were seen once. The sequenced material came from PBMCs. The origin of the receptors is a woman aged 50 to 65 in good health and CMV-seropositive.

In its sample, this clone was seen a few times. This chain joins TRBV4-1 and TRBJ1-1, with 8 positions matching TRBD1. Germline V gives CDR1 MGHRA, CDR2 YSYEKL. The CDR3 loop spans 13 amino acids. V lost 4 bases, J lost 4 bases, and 2 bases stayed unmatched. The CDR3 region is CASSLTGGTEAFF. The CDR3 DNA reads as TGCGCCAGCAGCCTTACAGGGGGCACTGAAGCTTTCTTT.

This clone came up once. The rearrangement links TRBV5-1 to TRBJ2-1, with 9 bases fitting TRBD1. In germline, CDR1 is SGHRS, CDR2 YFSETQ. This CDR3 comprises 15 residues. The junction had 5 bases not matched to a gene; V was cut back by 0 bases and J by 7 bases. This chain's CDR3 is CASSLGDRDSNEQFF. CDR3 bases: TGCGCCAGCAGCTTGGGGGACAGGGATTCTAATGAGCAGTTCTTC.

This clone has just one count. The chain couples TRBV5-4 to TRBJ2-1; 8 bases line up with TRBD1. This CDR3 is built from 14 residues. Germline V lookup: CDR1 SGHNT, CDR2 YYREEE (reference sequence). V dropped 4 bases and J dropped 3; count of bases not matched to a gene: 3. The CDR3 coding sequence is TGTGCCAGCAGCCGACAGGGGAGCTACAATGAGCAGTTCTTC. Protein: CASSRQGSYNEQFF.

This clone showed up just a few times. This same CDR3 is encoded by further DNA sequences in the sample. The chain has TRBV9 and TRBJ2-1; 12 bases map to TRBD2. Looked up from germline, CDR1 is SGDLS and CDR2 is YYNGEE. Trimming at V came to 3 bases and at J to 4 bases, leaving 5 bases not matched to a gene. This CDR3 has 16 residues. The CDR3 spells CASSGPSGGAYNEQFF. The CDR3 DNA follows: TGTGCCAGCAGCGGCCCTAGCGGGGGGGCGTACAATGAGCAGTTCTTC.

This chain connects TRBV6-6 to TRBJ1-2; possibly TRBD1 for D (6 bases). CDR1 and CDR2 from the germline V gene are MNHNY and SVGAGI (reference sequence). The CDR3 length is 14 residues. Trimming shortened V by 4 bases and J by 2 bases, and 11 bases separated the two germline ends. The CDR3 reads CASSFGQWNYGYTF. The CDR3 DNA reads as TGTGCCAGCAGTTTTGGACAGTGGAACTATGGCTACACCTTC.

The rearrangement uses TRBV19 and TRBJ1-2; unclear D gene. Trimming left V 2 bases short and J 1 base short, with 14 bases between. The CDR3 consists of 16 residues. The germline CDR1 and CDR2 sequences are LNHDA and SQIVND (reference sequence). This CDR3 is CASSIYAGMGNYGYTF. The DNA of the CDR3 is TGTGCCAGTAGTATATATGCGGGGATGGGTAACTATGGCTACACCTTC.

The CDR3 region has the DNA TGTGCCAGCAGCGAAGGACAGGGGAACTATGGCTACACCTTC. It codes for CASSEGQGNYGYTF. The genes are TRBV9 and TRBJ1-2; 9 bases map to TRBD1. V lost 3 bases, J lost 2 bases, and 2 bases stayed unmatched. CDR1 and CDR2 (germline): SGDLS, YYNGEE. The CDR3 sequence is 14 residues long.

The rearrangement links TRBV15 to TRBJ1-1, with 8 bases identical to TRBD1. The length of the CDR3 is 17 residues. CDR1 and CDR2 (germline): LNHNV, YYDKDF (reference sequence). V shed 2 bases, J shed 1 base, and the junction held 9 bases outside the gene matches. The DNA of the CDR3 is TGTGCCACCAGCAGACGCAGGACAGGGACCTCGAACACTGAAGCTTTCTTT. Translated, it gives CATSRRRTGTSNTEAFF.

The chain employs TRBV5-1 and TRBJ2-2, with 7 nucleotides matching TRBD1. CDR1 and CDR2 from the germline V gene are SGHRS and YFSETQ. The CDR3 extends over 16 amino acids. V shed 4 bases and J 4 bases; nucleotides not matched to a gene: 10. CDR3 amino acids: CASSDRELLGTGELFF. The DNA of the CDR3 is TGCGCCAGCAGCGACAGGGAATTGCTCGGCACCGGGGAGCTGTTTTTT.

The chain is built from TRBV7-6 and TRBJ1-5, with 9 bases identical to TRBD1. The length of the CDR3 is 15 residues. Trimming took 6 bases from V and 6 from J; bases not matched to a gene: 9. Germline V lookup: CDR1 SGHVS, CDR2 FNYEAQ. CDR3 coding DNA: TGTGCCAGCAGTCCCGGGACAGGGTTCTCTCAGCCCCAGCATTTT. Translated: CASSPGTGFSQPQHF.

About this clone: This specimen includes other DNA sequences encoding the same CDR3. The chain couples TRBV5-1 to TRBJ2-5; 7 bases line up with TRBD2. Trimming removed 0 bases from V and 4 bases from J; junction bases left unmatched: 3. Per the germline V gene, CDR1 is SGHRS and CDR2 is YFSETQ. The CDR3 is 14 residues long. CDR3 amino acids: CASSLVPGGETQYF. The CDR3 nucleotides read TGCGCCAGCAGCTTGGTTCCGGGGGGAGAGACCCAGTACTTC.

This clone has a single count. The chain uses TRBV7-6 and TRBJ2-3, with D possibly being TRBD1 (6 bases). The V end lost 5 bases, the J end lost 7 bases, and 16 bases lay between the germline ends. The germline V gene has CDR1 SGHVS and CDR2 FNYEAQ. The CDR3 loop spans 14 amino acids. CDR3 sequence reads: CASSPSVGAHTQYF. The CDR3 bases are TGTGCCAGCAGCCCATCGGTGGGGGCTCATACGCAGTATTTT.

This clone was detected a few times. The genes are TRBV9 and TRBJ1-3; D possibly corresponds to TRBD1 (5 bases). With 4 bases removed from V and 2 bases from J, the gap between germline ends came to 13 bases. There are 15 residues in the CDR3. Germline lookup yields CDR1 SGDLS and CDR2 YYNGEE. The CDR3 loop reads CASSPRRAAGNTIYF. In nucleotides, the CDR3 is TGTGCCAGCAGCCCCCGCAGGGCCGCTGGAAACACCATATATTTT.

V is TRBV9 and J is TRBJ2-3, with TRBD2 matching over 11 bases. The CDR3 is 17 amino acids. Trimming cost V 1 base and J 3 bases; bases outside gene matches: 7. Germline lookup yields CDR1 SGDLS and CDR2 YYNGEE. The CDR3 bases are TGTGCCAGCAGCGTAACTAGCGGGGGCGGGGGGACAGATACGCAGTATTTT. Translated: CASSVTSGGGGTDTQYF.

The chain recombines TRBV7-8 with TRBJ2-7, with D tentatively TRBD2 (7 bases). Trimming took 3 bases from V and 5 from J, leaving 14 bases between them. Germline-derived CDR1 and CDR2 are SGHVS and FQNEAQ. There are 14 residues in the CDR3. The CDR3 sequence is CASSLRGGGDEQYF. CDR3 coding DNA: TGTGCCAGCAGCTTGCGCGGAGGGGGGGACGAGCAGTACTTC.

The genes are TRBV25-1 and TRBJ2-5; tentatively, D is TRBD2 (5 bases). Trimming removed 3 bases from V and 3 bases from J, with 17 bases in between. Per germline, CDR1 MGHDK and CDR2 SYGVNS. The CDR3 sequence is 16 residues long. DNA for the CDR3: TGTGCCAGCAGTGATTCCGCCCGGGGTAGGAAAGAGACCCAGTACTTC. It yields the protein CASSDSARGRKETQYF. The entire variable domain, with the rest obtained from reference TRBV25-1 and TRBJ2-5, is as follows: EADIYQTPRYLVIGTGKKITLECSQTMGHDKMYWYQQDPGMELHLIHYSYGVNSTEKGDLSSESTVSRIRTEHFPLTLESARPSHTSQYLCASSDSARGRKETQYFGPGTRLLVL.